The 16 T cell receptor beta chains below come from one sample, sequenced in a study of cytomegalovirus exposure and HLA in healthy donors. Both 60 Vbeta primers and 13 Jbeta primers went into the PCR. Produced via immunoSEQ multiplex PCR; TCRdb's table is partial and in-frame only. The sample yields 100,000 to 150,000 clones, approximately 76% seen once. The sequenced material came from PBMCs. These receptors were taken from a middle-aged man in good health and CMV-seropositive.

This clone was seen more than once but under ten times. The chain couples TRBV6-1 to TRBJ2-1; TRBD2 matches 10 bases. V was pared by 3 bases and J by 5 bases, with 7 bases of the junction left unmatched. There are 16 residues in the CDR3. The V gene's germline CDR1 is MNHNS and CDR2 SASEGT. CDR3 coding DNA: TGTGCCAGCAGTGACAAAAATAGCGGGAGGAACAATGAGCAGTTCTTC. Translating it yields CASSDKNSGRNNEQFF.

The J gene is TRBJ1-1, the V gene TRBV19; 8 bases align to TRBD1. Germline lookup yields CDR1 LNHDA and CDR2 SQIVND (reference sequence). The CDR3 runs 15 residues. The J segment lost 0 bases and the V segment lost 7 bases, leaving 7 bases of the junction unmatched. In DNA form, the CDR3 reads TGTGCCAGTACCAGACGACAGGGGATGAACACTGAAGCTTTCTTT. This translates into CASTRRQGMNTEAFF.

This chain links TRBV11-3 with TRBJ2-7; D is unresolved. V lost 4 bases, J lost 5 bases, and 18 bases lay in between. Germline CDR1 is SGHNT and CDR2 is YENEEA. The length of the CDR3 is 15 residues. The CDR3 spells CASSYPRMPMDEQYF. The CDR3 DNA sequence: TGTGCCAGCAGCTACCCGCGGATGCCAATGGACGAGCAGTACTTC.

The chain couples TRBV7-9 to TRBJ2-2; 8 bases are a match to TRBD1. The CDR3 contains 14 residues. Germline V lookup: CDR1 SEHNR, CDR2 FQNEAQ (reference sequence). V gave up 5 bases and J gave up 3 bases; unmatched junction bases: 2. In DNA, the CDR3 is TGTGCCAGCAGCGCAGGGGGCTACACCGGGGAGCTGTTTTTT. The encoded protein is CASSAGGYTGELFF.

The rearrangement links TRBV29-1 to TRBJ2-1; 10 bases match TRBD2. Germline CDR1 and CDR2: SQVTM and ANQGSEA. The CDR3 length is 13 residues. The J segment lost 5 bases and the V segment lost 5 bases, leaving 3 bases of the junction unmatched. CDR3 sequence reads: CSVLAGDHNEQFF. Written as DNA, the CDR3 is TGCAGCGTTCTAGCGGGAGATCACAATGAGCAGTTCTTC.

The V call is TRBV14, the J call TRBJ1-5; no clear D. The CDR3 has 14 amino acids. V was clipped by 5 bases and J by 0 bases, with 8 bases between them. Germline values: CDR1 SGHDN, CDR2 FVKESK. The DNA for the CDR3 is TGTGCCAGCAGCTTCGTTGTTAGCAATCAGCCCCAGCATTTT. Translating it yields CASSFVVSNQPQHF.

This clone has just a few counts. The genes are TRBV27 and TRBJ2-7, with TRBD2 matching 9 bases. With 9 bases clipped from V and 2 bases from J, the junction kept 5 bases outside the gene matches. CDR1 and CDR2 from the germline V gene are MNHEY and SMNVEV (reference sequence). This CDR3 contains 13 residues. The CDR3 sequence is CASGGGGAYEQYF. The CDR3 nucleotides are TGTGCCAGTGGGGGCGGGGGGGCCTACGAGCAGTACTTC.

The V gene is TRBV11-2, the J gene TRBJ2-7; D gene unclear. CDR3 length: 12 amino acids. V lost 4 bases and J lost 2, with 6 bases in between. Germline V CDR1 and CDR2: SGHAT, FQNNGV. The CDR3 bases are TGTGCCAGCAGCTCTCCGGCCTACGAGCAGTACTTC. Protein product: CASSSPAYEQYF.

The chain links TRBV5-1 to TRBJ2-1; TRBD2 agrees at 10 bases. This CDR3 contains 14 residues. Germline CDR1 is SGHRS and CDR2 is YFSETQ. Trimming removed 5 bases from V and 5 bases from J; junction bases left unmatched: 4. The CDR3, as DNA: TGCGCCAGCAGGAGGACTAGCGGTAACAATGAGCAGTTCTTC. Its translation: CASRRTSGNNEQFF.

The rearrangement uses TRBV5-4 and TRBJ2-1; tentative D call: TRBD2 (6 bases). V was shortened by 5 bases and J by 2 bases, with 26 bases between the two germline ends. Germline V gene lookup returns CDR1 SGHNT and CDR2 YYREEE (reference sequence). The CDR3 has 19 residues. DNA of the CDR3: TGTGCCAGCAGTTCGGACGTACCAGGGACGGAGGGGCCCTACAATGAGCAGTTCTTC. Translated, it gives CASSSDVPGTEGPYNEQFF.

The chain recombines TRBV4-1 with TRBJ2-2, with D tentatively TRBD1 (6 bases). CDR3 size: 14 residues. Germline V gives CDR1 MGHRA, CDR2 YSYEKL. Trimming removed 4 bases at V and 1 base at J, with 7 bases between. CDR3 nucleotides: TGCGCCAGCAGCCTACAGGGGAACACCGGGGAGCTGTTTTTT. This codes for CASSLQGNTGELFF.

The chain is built from TRBV27 and TRBJ1-5, with TRBD1 matching 7 bases. This CDR3 contains 14 residues. V lost 6 bases and J lost 2; bases outside the gene matches: 4. Germline CDR1 MNHEY, CDR2 SMNVEV (reference sequence). This CDR3 reads CASRRGQGNQPQHF. The CDR3 bases are TGTGCCAGCAGAAGGGGGCAGGGCAATCAGCCCCAGCATTTT.

V usage is TRBV19 and J usage is TRBJ2-7, with TRBD2 identical over 7 bases. This CDR3 is built from 14 residues. Germline V gene sequence: CDR1 LNHDA, CDR2 SQIVND (reference sequence). The trim removed 5 bases at V and 2 bases at J, leaving 6 bases unmatched. The CDR3 region is CASSSWGGTYEQYF. The CDR3 DNA is TGTGCCAGTAGTTCCTGGGGGGGGACCTACGAGCAGTACTTC.

The chain couples TRBV5-1 to TRBJ1-1; the D is unclear. This CDR3 is 14 amino acids long. Trimming removed 2 bases at V and 0 bases at J, with 8 bases between. Germline assignment: CDR1 SGHRS and CDR2 YFSETQ. CDR3 sequence reads: CASSFVSLNTEAFF. The CDR3 bases are TGCGCCAGCAGCTTCGTGAGCCTGAACACTGAAGCTTTCTTT. Looking up the rest from reference TRBV5-1 and TRBJ1-1 gives the full variable domain: KAGVTQTPRYLIKTRGQQVTLSCSPISGHRSVSWYQQTPGQGLQFLFEYFSETQRNKGNFPGRFSGRQFSNSRSEMNVSTLELGDSALYLCASSFVSLNTEAFFGQGTRLTVV.

This sequence joins TRBV10-2 and TRBJ2-3, with 9 bases identical to TRBD2. CDR1 and CDR2 from the germline V gene are WSHSY and SAAADI. Unmatched junction bases numbered 7, after V lost 8 bases and J lost 4 bases. The CDR3 contains 14 residues. The CDR3 loop reads CASAAGGGADTQYF. CDR3 bases: TGCGCCAGCGCGGCGGGAGGGGGCGCAGATACGCAGTATTTT.

The rearrangement joins TRBV28 to TRBJ1-4; 11 bases line up with TRBD1. This CDR3 region has 13 residues. Germline CDR1 reads MDHEN; CDR2 reads SYDVKM. With V trimmed by 8 bases and J by 6 bases, 2 bases remained unmatched. CDR3 sequence reads: CASWDRGYEKLFF. For the CDR3, the DNA is TGTGCCAGCTGGGACAGGGGGTATGAAAAACTGTTTTTT.